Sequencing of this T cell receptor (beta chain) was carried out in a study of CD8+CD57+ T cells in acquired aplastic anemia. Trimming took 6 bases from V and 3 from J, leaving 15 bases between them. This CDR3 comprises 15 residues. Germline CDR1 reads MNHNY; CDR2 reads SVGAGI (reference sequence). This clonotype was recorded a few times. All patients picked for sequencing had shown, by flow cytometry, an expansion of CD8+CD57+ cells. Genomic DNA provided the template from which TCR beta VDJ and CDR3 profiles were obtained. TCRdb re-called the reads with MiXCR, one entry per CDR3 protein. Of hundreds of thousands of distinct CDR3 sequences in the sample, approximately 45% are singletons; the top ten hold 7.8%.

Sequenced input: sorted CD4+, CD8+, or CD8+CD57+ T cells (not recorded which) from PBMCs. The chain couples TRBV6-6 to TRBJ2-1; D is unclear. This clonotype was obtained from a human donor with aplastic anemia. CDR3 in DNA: TGTGCCAGCAGCCCGACCCGGCTATACTACAATGAGCAGTTCTTC. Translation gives CASSPTRLYYNEQFF.